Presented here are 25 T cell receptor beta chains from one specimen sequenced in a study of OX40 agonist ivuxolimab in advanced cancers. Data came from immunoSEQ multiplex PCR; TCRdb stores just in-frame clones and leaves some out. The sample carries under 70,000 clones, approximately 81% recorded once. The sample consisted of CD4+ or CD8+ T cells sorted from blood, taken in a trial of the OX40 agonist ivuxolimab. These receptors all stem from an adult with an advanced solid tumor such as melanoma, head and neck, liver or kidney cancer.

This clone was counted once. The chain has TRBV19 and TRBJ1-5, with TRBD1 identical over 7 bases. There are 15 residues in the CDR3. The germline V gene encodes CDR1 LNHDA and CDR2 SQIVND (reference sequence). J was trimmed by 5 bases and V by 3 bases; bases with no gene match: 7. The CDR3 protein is CASSIWQGVYQPQHF. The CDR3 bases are TGTGCCAGTAGTATTTGGCAGGGGGTTTATCAGCCCCAGCATTTT. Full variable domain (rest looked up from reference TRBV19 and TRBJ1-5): DGGITQSPKYLFRKEGQNVTLSCEQNLNHDAMYWYRQDPGQGLRLIYYSQIVNDFQKGDIAEGYSVSREKKESFPLTVTSAQKNPTAFYLCASSIWQGVYQPQHFGDGTRLSIL.

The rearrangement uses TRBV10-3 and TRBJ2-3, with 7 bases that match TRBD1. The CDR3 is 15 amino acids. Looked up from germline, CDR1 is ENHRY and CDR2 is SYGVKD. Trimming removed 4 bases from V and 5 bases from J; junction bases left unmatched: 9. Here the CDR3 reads CAISATGTVGDTQYF. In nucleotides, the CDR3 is TGTGCCATCAGTGCCACCGGGACAGTCGGAGATACGCAGTATTTT.

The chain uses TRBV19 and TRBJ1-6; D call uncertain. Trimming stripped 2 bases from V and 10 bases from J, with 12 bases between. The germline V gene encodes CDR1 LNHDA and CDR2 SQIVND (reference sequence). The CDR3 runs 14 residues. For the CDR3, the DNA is TGTGCCAGTAGTATAAGTTCGGCGGGATCACCCCTCCACTTT. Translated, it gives CASSISSAGSPLHF. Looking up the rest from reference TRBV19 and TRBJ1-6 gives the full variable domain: DGGITQSPKYLFRKEGQNVTLSCEQNLNHDAMYWYRQDPGQGLRLIYYSQIVNDFQKGDIAEGYSVSREKKESFPLTVTSAQKNPTAFYLCASSISSAGSPLHFGNGTRLTVT.

The DNA for the CDR3 is TGTGCCAGCAGCCCGTTCGGGGCAGGGGCATTAAAGGAAGAAAAACTGTTTTTT. It encodes CASSPFGAGALKEEKLFF. This sequence joins TRBV7-9 and TRBJ1-4, with D maybe TRBD1 (6 bases). Germline V gene sequence: CDR1 SEHNR, CDR2 FQNEAQ (reference sequence). This CDR3 comprises 18 residues. Deletions cut 5 bases from V and 8 bases from J, with 27 bases between.

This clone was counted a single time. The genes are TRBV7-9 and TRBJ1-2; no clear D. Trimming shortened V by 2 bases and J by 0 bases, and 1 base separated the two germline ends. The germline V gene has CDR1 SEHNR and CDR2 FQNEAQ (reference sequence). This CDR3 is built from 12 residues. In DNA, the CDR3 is TGTGCCAGCAGCTTATCTAACTATGGCTACACCTTC. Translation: CASSLSNYGYTF.

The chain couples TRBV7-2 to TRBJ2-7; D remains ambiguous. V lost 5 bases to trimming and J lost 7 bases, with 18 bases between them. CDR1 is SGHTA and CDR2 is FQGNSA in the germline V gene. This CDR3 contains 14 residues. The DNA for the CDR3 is TGTGCCAGCAGCCCCCGACAACGCTACGTGGAGCAGTACTTC. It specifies CASSPRQRYVEQYF.

CDR3 loop: CASSVGTGGQTQYF. In DNA, the CDR3 is TGCGCCAGCAGCGTCGGGACAGGGGGACAGACCCAGTACTTC. The V gene is TRBV5-1, the J gene TRBJ2-5; 11 positions agree with TRBD1. V gave up 4 bases and J gave up 6 bases; unmatched junction bases: 5. Germline CDR1 reads SGHRS; CDR2 reads YFSETQ. The CDR3 totals 14 residues.

DNA of the CDR3: TGCAGCGTTGTAAGGTACAATGAGCAGTTCTTC. Amino acids: CSVVRYNEQFF. The V gene is TRBV29-1, the J gene TRBJ2-1; D ambiguous. The germline CDR1 and CDR2 sequences are SQVTM and ANQGSEA. Between the trimmed V and J ends, which lost 4 bases and 4 bases, there was a span of 5 bases. The CDR3 is 11 amino acids.

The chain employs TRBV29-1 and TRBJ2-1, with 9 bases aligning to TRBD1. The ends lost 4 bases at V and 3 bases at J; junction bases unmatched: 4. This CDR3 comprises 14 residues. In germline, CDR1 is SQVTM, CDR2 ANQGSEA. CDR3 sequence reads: CSVGRQGGYNEQFF. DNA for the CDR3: TGCAGCGTTGGCCGACAGGGGGGCTACAATGAGCAGTTCTTC.

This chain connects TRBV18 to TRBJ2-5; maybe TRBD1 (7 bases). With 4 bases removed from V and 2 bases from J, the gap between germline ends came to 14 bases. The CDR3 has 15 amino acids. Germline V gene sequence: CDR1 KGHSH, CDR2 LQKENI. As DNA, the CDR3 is TGTGCCAGCTCACAACAGGCGGGACAGCAAGAGACCCAGTACTTC. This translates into CASSQQAGQQETQYF.

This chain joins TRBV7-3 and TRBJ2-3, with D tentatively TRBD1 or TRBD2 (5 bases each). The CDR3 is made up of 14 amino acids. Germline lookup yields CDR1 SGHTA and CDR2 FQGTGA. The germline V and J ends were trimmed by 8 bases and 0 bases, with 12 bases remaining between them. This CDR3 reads CASRDGASTDTQYF. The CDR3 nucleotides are TGTGCCAGCCGGGACGGAGCTAGCACAGATACGCAGTATTTT.

The CDR3 protein is CASSQRGLPLDEQFF. Written as DNA, the CDR3 is TGCGCCAGCAGCCAACGAGGACTCCCTTTGGATGAGCAGTTCTTC. The chain has TRBV4-1 and TRBJ2-1; maybe TRBD2 (5 bases). The germline gives CDR1 MGHRA, CDR2 YSYEKL. This CDR3 comprises 15 residues. The V and J ends lost 2 bases and 8 bases respectively, with 16 bases between them.

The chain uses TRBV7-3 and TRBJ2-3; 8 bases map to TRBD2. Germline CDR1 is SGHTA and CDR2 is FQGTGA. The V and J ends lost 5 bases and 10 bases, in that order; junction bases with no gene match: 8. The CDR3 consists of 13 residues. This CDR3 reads CASSPTLLAAQYF. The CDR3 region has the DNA TGTGCCAGCAGCCCCACCCTACTAGCGGCGCAGTATTTT.

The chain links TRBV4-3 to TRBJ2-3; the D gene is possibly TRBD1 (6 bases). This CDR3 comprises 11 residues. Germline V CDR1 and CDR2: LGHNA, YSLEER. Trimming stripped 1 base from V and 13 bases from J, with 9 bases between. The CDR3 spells CASSQGGTKYF. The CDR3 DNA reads TGCGCCAGCAGCCAAGGGGGGACAAAGTATTTT.

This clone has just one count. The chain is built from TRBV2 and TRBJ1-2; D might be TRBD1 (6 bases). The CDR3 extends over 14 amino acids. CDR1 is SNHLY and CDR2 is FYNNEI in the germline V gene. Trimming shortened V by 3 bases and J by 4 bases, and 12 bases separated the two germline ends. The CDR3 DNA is TGTGCCAGCAGTGAGCAGGGGACGATCTATGGCTACACCTTC. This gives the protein CASSEQGTIYGYTF.

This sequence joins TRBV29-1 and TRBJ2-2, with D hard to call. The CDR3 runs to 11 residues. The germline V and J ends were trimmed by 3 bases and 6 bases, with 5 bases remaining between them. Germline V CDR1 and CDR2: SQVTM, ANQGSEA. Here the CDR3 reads CSVEYAGELFF. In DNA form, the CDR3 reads TGCAGCGTTGAGTACGCCGGGGAGCTGTTTTTT.

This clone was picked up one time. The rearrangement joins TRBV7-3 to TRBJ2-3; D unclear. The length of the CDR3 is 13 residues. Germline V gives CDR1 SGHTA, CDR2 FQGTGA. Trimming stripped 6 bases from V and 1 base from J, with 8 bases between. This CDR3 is CASSKRRTDTQYF. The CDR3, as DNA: TGTGCCAGCAGTAAACGGCGCACAGATACGCAGTATTTT.

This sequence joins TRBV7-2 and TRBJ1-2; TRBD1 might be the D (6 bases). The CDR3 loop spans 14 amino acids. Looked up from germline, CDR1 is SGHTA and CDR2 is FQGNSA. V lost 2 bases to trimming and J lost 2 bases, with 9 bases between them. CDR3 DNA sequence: TGTGCCAGCAGCTTAATTACAGGGAACTATGGCTACACCTTC. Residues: CASSLITGNYGYTF.

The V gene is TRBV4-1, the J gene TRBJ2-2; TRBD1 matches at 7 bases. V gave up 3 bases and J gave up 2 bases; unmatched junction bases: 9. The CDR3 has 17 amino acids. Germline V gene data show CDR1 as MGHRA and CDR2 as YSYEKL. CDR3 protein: CASSQSPGTVNTGELFF. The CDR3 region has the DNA TGCGCCAGCAGCCAGTCACCCGGGACAGTAAACACCGGGGAGCTGTTTTTT.

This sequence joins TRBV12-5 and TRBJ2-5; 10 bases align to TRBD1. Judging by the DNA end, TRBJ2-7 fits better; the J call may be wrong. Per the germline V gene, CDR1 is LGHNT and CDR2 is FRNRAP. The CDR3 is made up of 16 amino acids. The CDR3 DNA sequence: TGTGCTAGTGGTTTGGACTCCGGGACAGGGGACTACGAGCAGTACTTC. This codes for CASGLDSGTGDYEQYF.

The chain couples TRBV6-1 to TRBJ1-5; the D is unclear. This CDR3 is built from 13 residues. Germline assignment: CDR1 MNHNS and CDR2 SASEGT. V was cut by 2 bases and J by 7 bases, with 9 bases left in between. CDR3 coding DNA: TGTGCCAGCAGTGAAACTCTGGGACAGCCCCAGCATTTT. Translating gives CASSETLGQPQHF.

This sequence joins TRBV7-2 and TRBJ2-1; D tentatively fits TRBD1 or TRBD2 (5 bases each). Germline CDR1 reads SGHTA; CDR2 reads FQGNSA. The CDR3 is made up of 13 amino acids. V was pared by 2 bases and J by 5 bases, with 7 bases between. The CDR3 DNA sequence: TGTGCCAGCAGCTTAATGGGGGACAATGAGCAGTTCTTC. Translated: CASSLMGDNEQFF.

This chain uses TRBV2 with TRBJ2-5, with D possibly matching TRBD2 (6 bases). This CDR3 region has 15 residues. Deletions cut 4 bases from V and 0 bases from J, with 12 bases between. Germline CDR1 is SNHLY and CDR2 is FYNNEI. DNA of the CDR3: TGTGCCAGCAGTGTTAGCGGAACGTACCAAGAGACCCAGTACTTC. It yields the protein CASSVSGTYQETQYF.

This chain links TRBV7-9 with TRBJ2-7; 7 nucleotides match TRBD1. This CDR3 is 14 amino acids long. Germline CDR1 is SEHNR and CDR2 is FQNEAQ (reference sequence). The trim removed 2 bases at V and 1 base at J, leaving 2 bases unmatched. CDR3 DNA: TGTGCCAGCAGCTTATCAGGGGGATCCTACGAGCAGTACTTC. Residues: CASSLSGGSYEQYF.

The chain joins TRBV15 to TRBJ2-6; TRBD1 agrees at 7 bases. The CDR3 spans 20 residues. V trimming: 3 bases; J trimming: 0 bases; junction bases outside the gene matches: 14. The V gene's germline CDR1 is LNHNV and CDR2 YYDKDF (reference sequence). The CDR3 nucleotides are TGTGCCACCAGCAGGAGAGGCGACCGGGACAGCTACTCTGGGGCCAACGTCCTGACTTTC. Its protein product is CATSRRGDRDSYSGANVLTF.